A single T cell receptor beta chain is shown here with its context. Its recognized antigen is unknown. Base qualities are not provided; no much larger clone lies one nucleotide away. Systemically healthy Caucasian individuals from Russia, around 38 in total and aged roughly 6 to 95 years, were included as donors. Ten milliliters of peripheral blood were drawn from each donor into EDTA-treated Vacutainer tubes. Ficoll-Paque density-gradient centrifugation was used to isolate PBMCs, with at least 6.5 million per sample. Trizol reagent was used to extract total RNA from PBMCs, with at least 6 micrograms per sample. Naive CD45RAhigh/CD27high T cell percentages were measured by flow cytometry on a PBMC aliquot from every donor. The sample is drawn from a study of blood T cells in healthy people across ages (dated by TCRdb to the mid-2010s). Background for the entire study: In model experiments, template switching captured about one uniquely barcoded TCR beta cDNA molecule for every two T cells. Two additional independent replicas of 1 million unique cDNA reads from the same blood draw were analyzed for two donors (one aged 18 to 30 and one aged 80 or older). Donors of different ages were randomly distributed across sequencing lanes to avoid experimental bias. The donors were split into four age groups: young (average about 16 years), middle-aged (roughly 39), aged (about 62) and long-lived (under 85). To track age-related changes in TCR beta repertoire diversity, the study relied on deep sequencing normalized with unique cDNA molecular identifiers.

The trim is 4 bases for V and 4 bases for J, with a gap of 11 bases between the germline ends. CDR1 and CDR2 are read off the germline V gene as SGHRS and YFSETQ. The CDR3 measures 13 amino acids from cysteine to phenylalanine. Only CDR3 DNA is held: 39 bases, read in frame from base 1. Results and caveats for the whole study, not just this receptor: The percentage of naive T cells measured by flow cytometry correlated strongly with observed TCR beta diversity. Because profiling used bulk unsorted PBMCs, naive and antigen-experienced compartments could not be compared conclusively. Compared with the aged group, the long-lived group had more naive CD4+ T cells, fewer expanded clones and increased TCR diversity, suggesting age selection. Because the CMV infection status of the donors was unknown, age-related changes in expanded clonotypes may potentially have been confounded. Total diversity estimates from one million sequenced T cells were considered lower bounds and underestimates. Observed TCR beta diversity per million T cells fell roughly linearly with age, and a significant reduction was already apparent by age roughly 41.

Library generation was performed with 5' RACE. The sequencer listed for this sample is Illumina HiSeq 2500. The second PCR ran for about 7 to 11 cycles and used a J-beta primer mix along with a sample-barcoded 5' primer. A template-switch 5' adaptor carrying 12 random nucleotides introduced a unique molecular identifier onto each TCR beta cDNA molecule. Each sample yielded at least 2.5 million CDR3-containing paired-end reads. The Mint cDNA synthesis kit, primed by a TRBC-specific oligonucleotide, was used to synthesize first-strand cDNA from all RNA. After uracil-DNA glycosylase treatment, a first 18-cycle PCR used universal primers M1SS and BC2_uni_R on all cDNA. In the paper's pipeline: Each sample was normalized by randomly selecting 1 million high-quality reads, each carrying a distinct molecular identifier. Reads sharing molecular identifiers were discarded rather than binned into consensus sequences. CDR3 identification, clonotype clustering and error correction used MiTCR with a Q25 quality threshold and the strictest error-elimination algorithm. A nonparametric unseen species model with Euler transformation was used to estimate a lower bound on total TCR beta diversity. The public reads were run again by TCRdb, first through fastp at Q25 and then through MiXCR, and only productive beta chains were kept. All rows with the same CDR3 protein become a single entry with the most common DNA and genes. TCRdb's processing, not the authors', yielded these V and J calls. This sample comprises fewer than 750,000 distinct CDR3 sequences, roughly 48% of them detected only once. Roughly 25% of the sample lies in the top ten.

In this chain, TRBV5-1 is recombined with TRBJ1-1, with no confident D gene call. Specimen: blood. The TCR sequence derives from an elderly man in good health. The encoded CDR3 is CASSVNKGTEAFF. The bases are TGCGCCAGCAGCGTGAATAAGGGCACTGAAGCTTTCTTT.